Many counts were recorded for the clone carrying this T cell receptor beta chain. Its antigen is not identified. The data belong to a study of T cells in Graves' hyperthyroidism and ophthalmopathy. General study findings and limits: Ophthalmopathy was distinguished from stable hyperthyroidism by 13 V-J signatures.

The germline V gene encodes CDR1 MNHNS and CDR2 SASEGT. Trimming took 4 bases from V and 4 from J, leaving 11 bases between them. The CDR3 contains 14 residues. Amplification yielded TCR beta CDR3 regions, with RNA transcripts as the source. HTBI primers were employed in a first-round RT-PCR of the TCR CDR3. Using its own MiXCR run on the multiplex PCR reads, TCRdb lists one record per CDR3 protein. The data contain roughly 300,000 distinct CDR3 sequences, 15% to 20% of them singletons. Not enrolled were patients with uncontrolled infection, other autoimmune disease, pregnancy or lactation. The sequenced sample consisted of blood. The TCR comes from a woman in her 50s with Graves' hyperthyroidism. The genes are TRBV6-1 and TRBJ2-1; D perhaps matches TRBD1 (6 bases). The CDR3 region is CASSAGTRYNEQFF. CDR3 nucleotides: TGTGCCAGCAGTGCCGGGACACGGTACAATGAGCAGTTCTTC.